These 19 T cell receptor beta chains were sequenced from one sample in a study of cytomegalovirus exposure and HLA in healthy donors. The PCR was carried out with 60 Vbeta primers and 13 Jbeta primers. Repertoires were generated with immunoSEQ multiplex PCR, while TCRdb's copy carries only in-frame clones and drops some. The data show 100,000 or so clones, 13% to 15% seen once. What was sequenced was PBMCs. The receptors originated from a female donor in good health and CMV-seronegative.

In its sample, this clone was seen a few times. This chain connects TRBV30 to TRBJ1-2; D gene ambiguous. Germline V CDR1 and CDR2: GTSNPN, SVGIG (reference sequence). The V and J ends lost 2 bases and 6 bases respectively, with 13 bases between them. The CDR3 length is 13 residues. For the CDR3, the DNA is TGTGCCTGGAGTTCGGGGAGAGATCATGGCTACACCTTC. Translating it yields CAWSSGRDHGYTF. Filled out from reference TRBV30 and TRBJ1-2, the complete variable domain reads SQTIHQWPATLVQPVGSPLSLECTVEGTSNPNLYWYRQAAGRGLQLLFYSVGIGQISSEVPQNLSASRPQDRQFILSSKKLLLSDSGFYLCAWSSGRDHGYTFGSGTRLTVV.

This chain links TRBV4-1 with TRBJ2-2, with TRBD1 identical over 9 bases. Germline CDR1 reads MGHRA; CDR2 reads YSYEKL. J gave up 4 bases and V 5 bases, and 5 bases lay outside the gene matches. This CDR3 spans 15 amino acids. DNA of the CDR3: TGCGCCAGCAGCAAGCCGGGACAGGGCACCGGGGAGCTGTTTTTT. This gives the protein CASSKPGQGTGELFF.

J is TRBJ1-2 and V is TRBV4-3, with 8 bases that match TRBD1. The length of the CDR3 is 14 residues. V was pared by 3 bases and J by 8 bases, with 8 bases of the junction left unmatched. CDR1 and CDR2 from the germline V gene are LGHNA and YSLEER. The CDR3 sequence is CASSQIQGARGYTF. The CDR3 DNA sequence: TGCGCCAGCAGCCAGATTCAGGGGGCTCGGGGCTACACCTTC.

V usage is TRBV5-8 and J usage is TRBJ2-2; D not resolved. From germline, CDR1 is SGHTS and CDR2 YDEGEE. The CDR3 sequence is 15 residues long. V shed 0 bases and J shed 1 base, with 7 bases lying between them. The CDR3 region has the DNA TGTGCCAGCAGCTTGGCGGGTCTGAACACCGGGGAGCTGTTTTTT. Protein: CASSLAGLNTGELFF.

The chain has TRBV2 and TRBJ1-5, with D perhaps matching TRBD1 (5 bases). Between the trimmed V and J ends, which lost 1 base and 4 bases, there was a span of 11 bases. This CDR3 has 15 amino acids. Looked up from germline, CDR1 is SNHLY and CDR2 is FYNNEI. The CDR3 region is CASSEGGSINQPQHF. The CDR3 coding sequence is TGTGCCAGCAGTGAAGGGGGCTCCATTAATCAGCCCCAGCATTTT.

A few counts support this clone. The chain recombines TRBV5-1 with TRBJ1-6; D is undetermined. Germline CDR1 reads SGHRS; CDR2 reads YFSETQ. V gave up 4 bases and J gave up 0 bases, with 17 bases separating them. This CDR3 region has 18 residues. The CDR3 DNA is TGCGCCAGCAGCAGAAACAGCCCCAAAAGCTCCTATAATTCACCCCTCCACTTT. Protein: CASSRNSPKSSYNSPLHF.

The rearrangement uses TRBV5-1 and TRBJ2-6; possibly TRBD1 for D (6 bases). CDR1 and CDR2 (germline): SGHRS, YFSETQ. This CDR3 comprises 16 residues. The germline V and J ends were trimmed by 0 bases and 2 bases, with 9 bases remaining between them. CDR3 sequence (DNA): TGCGCCAGCAGCTTGGAATCAGGGGCTGGGGCCAACGTCCTGACTTTC. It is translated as CASSLESGAGANVLTF.

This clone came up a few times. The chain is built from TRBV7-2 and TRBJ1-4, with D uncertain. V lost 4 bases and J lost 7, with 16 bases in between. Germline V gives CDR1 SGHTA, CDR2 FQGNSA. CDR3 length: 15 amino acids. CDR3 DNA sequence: TGTGCCAGCAGCTCGCGTCGGTCAGGCGCTGAAAAACTGTTTTTT. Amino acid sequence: CASSSRRSGAEKLFF.

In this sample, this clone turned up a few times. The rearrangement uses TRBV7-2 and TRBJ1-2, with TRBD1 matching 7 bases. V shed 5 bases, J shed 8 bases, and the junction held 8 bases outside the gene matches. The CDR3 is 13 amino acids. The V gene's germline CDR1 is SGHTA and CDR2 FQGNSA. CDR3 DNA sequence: TGTGCCAGCAGCCCCGGAGGGGGCGTCGGCTACACCTTC. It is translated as CASSPGGGVGYTF.

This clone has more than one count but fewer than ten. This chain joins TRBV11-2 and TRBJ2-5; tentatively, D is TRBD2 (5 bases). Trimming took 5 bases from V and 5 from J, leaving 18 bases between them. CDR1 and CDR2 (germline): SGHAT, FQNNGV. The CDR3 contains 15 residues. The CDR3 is CASSLPTGVSETQYF. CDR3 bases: TGTGCCAGCAGCCTCCCGACCGGGGTTAGTGAGACCCAGTACTTC.

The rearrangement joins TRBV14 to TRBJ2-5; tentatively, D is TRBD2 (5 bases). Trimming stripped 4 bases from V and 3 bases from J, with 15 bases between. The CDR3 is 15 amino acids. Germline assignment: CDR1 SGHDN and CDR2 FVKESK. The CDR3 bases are TGTGCCAGCAGCCCAGACACTCACGGGGAAGAGACCCAGTACTTC. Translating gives CASSPDTHGEETQYF.

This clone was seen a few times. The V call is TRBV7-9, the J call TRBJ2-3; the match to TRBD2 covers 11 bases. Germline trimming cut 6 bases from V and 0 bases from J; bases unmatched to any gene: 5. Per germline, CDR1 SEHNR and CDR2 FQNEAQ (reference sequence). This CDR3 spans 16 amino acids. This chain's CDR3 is CASRQRLAGSTDTQYF. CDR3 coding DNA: TGTGCCAGCAGGCAGAGACTAGCGGGGAGCACAGATACGCAGTATTTT.

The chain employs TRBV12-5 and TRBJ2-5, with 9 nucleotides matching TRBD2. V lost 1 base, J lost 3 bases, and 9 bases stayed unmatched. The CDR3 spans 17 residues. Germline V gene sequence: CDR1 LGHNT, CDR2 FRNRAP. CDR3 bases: TGTGCTAGTGGTTTGGGGTCCTTGACTAGCGGTGAAGAGACCCAGTACTTC. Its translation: CASGLGSLTSGEETQYF.

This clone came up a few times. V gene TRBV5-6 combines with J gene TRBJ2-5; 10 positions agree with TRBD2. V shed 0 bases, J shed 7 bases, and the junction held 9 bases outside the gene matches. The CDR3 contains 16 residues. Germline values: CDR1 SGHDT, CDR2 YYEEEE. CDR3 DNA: TGTGCCAGCAGCTTGGAAGCGGGAGGGCCTCAGGGGACCCAGTACTTC. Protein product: CASSLEAGGPQGTQYF.

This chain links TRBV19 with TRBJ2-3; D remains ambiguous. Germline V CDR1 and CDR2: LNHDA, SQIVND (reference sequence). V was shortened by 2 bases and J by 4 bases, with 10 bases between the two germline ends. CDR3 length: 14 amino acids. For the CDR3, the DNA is TGTGCCAGTAGTATAAGAGACTCTCCAGATACGCAGTATTTT. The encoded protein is CASSIRDSPDTQYF.

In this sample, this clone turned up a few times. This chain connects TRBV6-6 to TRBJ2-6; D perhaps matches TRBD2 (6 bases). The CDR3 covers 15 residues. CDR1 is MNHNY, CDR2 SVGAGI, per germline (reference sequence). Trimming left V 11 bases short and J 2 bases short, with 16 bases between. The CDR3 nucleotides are TGTGCCGGTCGCGGAGGGGAGACTGGGGCCAACGTCCTGACTTTC. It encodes CAGRGGETGANVLTF.

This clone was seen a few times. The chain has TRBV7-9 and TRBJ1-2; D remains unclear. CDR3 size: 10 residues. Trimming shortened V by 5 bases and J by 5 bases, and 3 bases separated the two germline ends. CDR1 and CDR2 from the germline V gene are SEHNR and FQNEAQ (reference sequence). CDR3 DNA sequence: TGTGCCAGCAGCCAGTATGGCTACACCTTC. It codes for CASSQYGYTF. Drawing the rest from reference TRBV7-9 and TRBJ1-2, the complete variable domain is DTGVSQNPRHKITKRGQNVTFRCDPISEHNRLYWYRQTLGQGPEFLTYFQNEAQLEKSRLLSDRFSAERPKGSFSTLEIQRTEQGDSAMYLCASSQYGYTFGSGTRLTVV.

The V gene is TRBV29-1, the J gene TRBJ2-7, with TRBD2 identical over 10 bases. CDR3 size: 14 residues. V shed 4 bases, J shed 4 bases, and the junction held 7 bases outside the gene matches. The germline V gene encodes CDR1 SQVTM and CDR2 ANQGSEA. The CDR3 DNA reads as TGCAGCGTTGCGGGGACTAGCGATGTTTACGAGCAGTACTTC. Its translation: CSVAGTSDVYEQYF.

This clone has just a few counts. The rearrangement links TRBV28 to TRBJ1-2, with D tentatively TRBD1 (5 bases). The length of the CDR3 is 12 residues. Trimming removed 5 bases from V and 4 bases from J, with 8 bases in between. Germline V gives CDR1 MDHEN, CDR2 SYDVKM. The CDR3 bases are TGTGCCAGCAGTCGACAGATCTATGGCTACACCTTC. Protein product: CASSRQIYGYTF.